These 28 T cell receptor beta chains originate from one sample sequenced in a study of tumor-infiltrating lymphocytes in localized non-small cell lung cancer. The data were produced by immunoSEQ multiplex PCR, yet TCRdb's version contains in-frame clones alone and is incomplete. The sample records 7,000 to 9,500 clones, under 85% being singletons. Material: uninvolved lung tissue not adjacent to the tumor. The receptors stem from a human donor with non-small cell lung cancer.

The genes are TRBV4-1 and TRBJ1-6; a weak D match, TRBD1 (5 bases). The V and J ends lost 0 bases and 12 bases respectively, with 18 bases between them. Per the germline V gene, CDR1 is MGHRA and CDR2 is YSYEKL. There are 16 residues in the CDR3. The chain's CDR3 is CASSQEEGPWGEPLHF. The CDR3 DNA is TGCGCCAGCAGCCAAGAAGAAGGGCCATGGGGGGAACCCCTCCACTTT.

The chain recombines TRBV10-3 with TRBJ2-7; D remains unclear. This CDR3 has 11 residues. Trimming left V 8 bases short and J 3 bases short, with 8 bases between. Germline V gives CDR1 ENHRY, CDR2 SYGVKD. The CDR3 here is CAIASRYEQYF. The DNA of the CDR3 is TGTGCCATCGCAAGCCGCTACGAGCAGTACTTC.

V and J are TRBV11-2 and TRBJ1-1; D perhaps matches TRBD1 (5 bases). Looked up from germline, CDR1 is SGHAT and CDR2 is FQNNGV. CDR3 size: 15 residues. Trimming stripped 1 base from V and 4 bases from J, with 13 bases between. The DNA for the CDR3 is TGTGCCAGCAGCTTAGGGGACTACCCTTTCACTGAAGCTTTCTTT. It yields the protein CASSLGDYPFTEAFF.

V usage is TRBV6-5 and J usage is TRBJ2-3; possible D gene TRBD2, 5 bases. This CDR3 is built from 14 residues. V lost 7 bases and J 2 bases, leaving 13 bases between the germline ends. Germline V gives CDR1 MNHEY, CDR2 SVGAGI. The CDR3 DNA reads TGTGCCAGCACCCCAGCCGGGAACACAGATACGCAGTATTTT. It specifies CASTPAGNTDTQYF.

The chain couples TRBV10-3 to TRBJ1-2; 12 bases are a match to TRBD1. The CDR3 is 14 residues long. Germline CDR1 and CDR2: ENHRY and SYGVKD. V was pared by 4 bases and J by 6 bases, with 3 bases of the junction left unmatched. The CDR3: CAISVGQGADGYTF. In DNA, the CDR3 is TGTGCCATCAGTGTGGGACAGGGGGCGGATGGCTACACCTTC.

This rearrangement joins TRBV30 to TRBJ1-5, with TRBD1 matching 8 bases. Germline V lookup: CDR1 GTSNPN, CDR2 SVGIG (reference sequence). The V and J ends lost 4 bases and 6 bases, in that order; junction bases with no gene match: 8. The CDR3 is 14 amino acids. The CDR3 reads CAWTGTGPSQPQHF. As DNA, the CDR3 is TGTGCCTGGACTGGGACAGGCCCCTCTCAGCCCCAGCATTTT.

This clone is medium-sized (0.01 to 0.1%). The rearrangement joins TRBV9 to TRBJ2-5; D possibly corresponds to TRBD2 (5 bases). The CDR3 consists of 12 residues. Germline loops: CDR1 SGDLS, CDR2 YYNGEE. V was pared by 0 bases and J by 6 bases, with 6 bases between. In DNA form, the CDR3 reads TGTGCCAGCAGCGTAGGGGAGCAGACCCAGTACTTC. This encodes CASSVGEQTQYF.

The rearrangement links TRBV11-2 to TRBJ2-5, with D possibly matching TRBD2 (5 bases). Trimming left V 2 bases short and J 5 bases short, with 12 bases between. CDR1 and CDR2 (germline): SGHAT, FQNNGV. The CDR3 runs 14 residues. CDR3 amino acids: CASSLSLAGETQYF. CDR3 in DNA: TGTGCCAGCAGCTTATCGCTAGCCGGGGAGACCCAGTACTTC.

The J gene is TRBJ2-2, the V gene TRBV18; D ambiguous. CDR1 is KGHSH and CDR2 is LQKENI in the germline V gene. The CDR3 has 12 residues. V lost 1 base, J lost 8 bases, and 5 bases lay in between. The CDR3 sequence is CASSPHEGELFF. Written as DNA, the CDR3 is TGTGCCAGCTCACCACATGAGGGGGAGCTGTTTTTT.

The CDR3 sequence: CAWSVDSQETQYF. DNA of the CDR3: TGTGCCTGGAGTGTGGACAGCCAAGAGACCCAGTACTTC. This sequence joins TRBV30 and TRBJ2-5; D possibly corresponds to TRBD1 (6 bases). The CDR3 loop spans 13 amino acids. V lost 0 bases to trimming and J lost 1 base, with 6 bases between them. The germline V gene has CDR1 GTSNPN and CDR2 SVGIG (reference sequence).

The chain recombines TRBV29-1 with TRBJ2-3; TRBD1 or TRBD2 may be the D gene (5 bases each). Between the trimmed V and J ends, which lost 4 bases and 5 bases, there was a span of 13 bases. From germline, CDR1 is SQVTM and CDR2 ANQGSEA. The CDR3 consists of 13 residues. The CDR3 DNA follows: TGCAGCGTTGGTGGGGGAACCCAAGATACGCAGTATTTT. This codes for CSVGGGTQDTQYF.

This chain joins TRBV5-1 and TRBJ1-1; D is perhaps TRBD1 (6 bases). This CDR3 contains 15 residues. Trimming cost V 0 bases and J 4 bases, with 13 bases left between them. CDR1 and CDR2 (germline): SGHRS, YFSETQ. The CDR3 loop is CASSLDDRMVTEAFF. CDR3 nucleotides: TGCGCCAGCAGCTTGGACGACAGGATGGTCACTGAAGCTTTCTTT.

V gene TRBV19 combines with J gene TRBJ2-7, with D tentatively TRBD1 (6 bases). The CDR3 covers 14 residues. V shed 3 bases and J shed 3 bases, with 12 bases lying between them. From germline, CDR1 is LNHDA and CDR2 SQIVND (reference sequence). CDR3 in amino acids: CASSMRGMRYEQYF. The CDR3 DNA sequence: TGTGCCAGTAGTATGAGGGGGATGCGCTACGAGCAGTACTTC.

V gene TRBV7-3 combines with J gene TRBJ1-2, with D possibly matching TRBD1 (5 bases). CDR1 SGHTA and CDR2 FQGTGA come from the germline V gene. Trimming stripped 5 bases from V and 8 bases from J, with 15 bases between. CDR3 length: 13 residues. The CDR3 DNA is TGTGCCAGCAGCGGGGATTCGAGGGGAGGCTACACCTTC. It translates to CASSGDSRGGYTF.

The V gene is TRBV20-1, the J gene TRBJ2-5; the D gene is possibly TRBD2 (5 bases). The CDR3 is 11 residues long. Trimming removed 1 base at V and 5 bases at J, with 5 bases between. Germline V gene lookup returns CDR1 DFQATT and CDR2 SNEGSKA (reference sequence). The CDR3 DNA sequence: TGCAGTGCTAGAGGGGAGGAGACCCAGTACTTC. This sequence encodes CSARGEETQYF.

This chain connects TRBV7-3 to TRBJ2-1, with D possibly being TRBD2 (6 bases). The CDR3 is made up of 15 amino acids. Between the trimmed V and J ends, which lost 3 bases and 0 bases, there was a span of 9 bases. Germline V CDR1 and CDR2: SGHTA, FQGTGA. This CDR3 is CASSLGLSSYNEQFF. The CDR3, as DNA: TGTGCCAGCAGCTTGGGACTGAGCTCCTACAATGAGCAGTTCTTC. The full variable domain, in which reference TRBV7-3 and TRBJ2-1 provide the parts outside the CDR3, is GAGVSQTPSNKVTEKGKYVELRCDPISGHTALYWYRQSLGQGPEFLIYFQGTGAADDSGLPNDRFFAVRPEGSVSTLKIQRTERGDSAVYLCASSLGLSSYNEQFFGPGTRLTVL.

About this clone: The same CDR3 is also encoded by other DNA sequences in this sample. This sequence joins TRBV30 and TRBJ1-1; 7 positions match TRBD1. CDR3 length: 16 residues. Germline lookup yields CDR1 GTSNPN and CDR2 SVGIG (reference sequence). V lost 2 bases to trimming and J lost 1 base; unmatched junction nucleotides: 10. The CDR3 reads CAWSPRGAGGNTEAFF. The CDR3 nucleotides read TGTGCCTGGAGTCCTAGGGGGGCAGGGGGGAACACTGAAGCTTTCTTT.

The CDR3 loop reads CASSPRDEQFF. CDR3 bases: TGTGCCAGCAGTCCGCGGGATGAGCAGTTCTTC. The chain has TRBV6-6 and TRBJ2-1; possible D gene TRBD2, 5 bases. The V gene lost 5 bases and the J gene lost 8 bases, with 7 bases spanning the gap. The CDR3 has 11 amino acids. Per germline, CDR1 MNHNY and CDR2 SVGAGI (reference sequence).

The genes are TRBV28 and TRBJ1-2; D remains ambiguous. Germline lookup yields CDR1 MDHEN and CDR2 SYDVKM. CDR3 length: 14 residues. Deletions cut 6 bases from V and 1 base from J, with 12 bases between. CDR3 bases: TGTGCCAGCAGGCTTGAGGTCCGTAACTATGGCTACACCTTC. It yields the protein CASRLEVRNYGYTF.

The chain uses TRBV28 and TRBJ1-2, with 7 nucleotides matching TRBD1. J gave up 1 base and V 3 bases, and 8 bases lay outside the gene matches. Germline V gene lookup returns CDR1 MDHEN and CDR2 SYDVKM. This CDR3 contains 16 residues. The CDR3 region has the DNA TGTGCCAGCAGTTTTCTTGGGACAGCAAGTAACTATGGCTACACCTTC. This codes for CASSFLGTASNYGYTF.

The chain recombines TRBV6-5 with TRBJ2-7; D is perhaps TRBD1 or TRBD2 (5 bases each). The CDR3 is made up of 15 amino acids. The V end lost 5 bases, the J end lost 2 bases, and 16 bases lay between the germline ends. Germline assignment: CDR1 MNHEY and CDR2 SVGAGI. This CDR3 is CASSGAGTTAYEQYF. In nucleotides, the CDR3 is TGTGCCAGCAGTGGCGCCGGGACCACCGCCTACGAGCAGTACTTC.

The chain recombines TRBV28 with TRBJ1-5, with TRBD1 matching 7 bases. This CDR3 is built from 14 residues. Unmatched junction bases numbered 4, after V lost 6 bases and J lost 2 bases. The V gene's germline CDR1 is MDHEN and CDR2 SYDVKM. CDR3: CASRAGTGNQPQHF. The CDR3, as DNA: TGTGCCAGCAGAGCCGGGACAGGCAATCAGCCCCAGCATTTT.

V and J are TRBV2 and TRBJ1-2, with a tentative D call TRBD1 (6 bases). Deletions cut 8 bases from V and 4 bases from J, with 14 bases between. From germline, CDR1 is SNHLY and CDR2 FYNNEI. This CDR3 is 13 amino acids long. The CDR3 protein is CASQVRGFYGYTF. The CDR3 region has the DNA TGTGCCAGCCAAGTGAGGGGGTTCTATGGCTACACCTTC.

This clone has a handful of counts. This chain connects TRBV2 to TRBJ1-1; tentative D call: TRBD1 (5 bases). CDR1 and CDR2 from the germline V gene are SNHLY and FYNNEI. Trimming left V 4 bases short and J 5 bases short, with 11 bases between. This CDR3 is 13 amino acids long. This chain's CDR3 is CASSVEGRTEAFF. The CDR3 DNA sequence: TGTGCCAGCAGTGTTGAGGGGCGAACTGAAGCTTTCTTT. The variable domain in full, completed from reference TRBV2 and TRBJ1-1, reads EPEVTQTPSHQVTQMGQEVILRCVPISNHLYFYWYRQILGQKVEFLVSFYNNEISEKSEIFDDQFSVERPDGSNFTLKIRSTKLEDSAMYFCASSVEGRTEAFFGQGTRLTVV.

The chain combines TRBV5-1 with TRBJ1-1, with D perhaps matching TRBD1 (5 bases). The CDR3 length is 16 residues. Trimming took 3 bases from V and 4 from J, leaving 19 bases between them. Germline lookup yields CDR1 SGHRS and CDR2 YFSETQ. CDR3 in DNA: TGCGCCAGCAGCTACCTCATCAGGGATCGTGGCACTGAAGCTTTCTTT. Amino acids: CASSYLIRDRGTEAFF.

The V and J genes are TRBV6-1 and TRBJ1-5; 8 bases are shared with TRBD1. From germline, CDR1 is MNHNS and CDR2 SASEGT. The V segment lost 2 bases and the J segment 4 bases; nucleotides outside the gene matches: 4. This CDR3 is 15 amino acids long. As DNA, the CDR3 is TGTGCCAGCAGTGAACCGGGACAGGTTAATCAGCCCCAGCATTTT. Translated: CASSEPGQVNQPQHF.

This rearrangement joins TRBV6-1 to TRBJ2-7, with 8 bases matching TRBD1. V was clipped by 6 bases and J by 4 bases; unmatched bases: 8. CDR1 is MNHNS and CDR2 is SASEGT in the germline V gene. The CDR3 spans 14 residues. The CDR3 reads CASSAAGGRYEQYF. CDR3 DNA sequence: TGTGCCAGCAGCGCCGCAGGGGGCAGGTACGAGCAGTACTTC.

The genes are TRBV30 and TRBJ2-5; 8 bases line up with TRBD2. From germline, CDR1 is GTSNPN and CDR2 SVGIG (reference sequence). Trimming cost V 4 bases and J 4 bases; bases outside gene matches: 5. The CDR3 totals 13 residues. The CDR3: CAWTLAGGETQYF. The DNA for the CDR3 is TGTGCCTGGACGCTCGCGGGGGGAGAGACCCAGTACTTC.